The T cell receptor (beta chain) under discussion was sequenced for a study of cytomegalovirus exposure and HLA in healthy donors. Turning to this clone: The antigen is unknown.

The primer mix had 60 Vbeta and 13 Jbeta primers. Only in-frame clones appear in the TCRdb table, and some are missing; sequencing was by immunoSEQ multiplex PCR. The sample carries hundreds of thousands of clones, more than 60% recorded once. Study results and limitations: Later analysis identified a missense DCLRE1C variant that was linked to TCR beta V- and J-gene trimming. A further, later analysis showed that HLA-associated TCR beta chains (compared with equally common others) were more clonally expanded. Indistinguishable V segments, including TRBV6-2 and TRBV6-3, were excluded.

CDR1 is SNHLY, CDR2 FYNNEI, per germline. Trimming took off 6 bases at V and 0 bases at J, with 12 bases between the two ends. The CDR3 extends over 15 amino acids. The source of this sequence is a girl aged 2 to 9 in good health and CMV-seronegative. The chain has TRBV2 and TRBJ1-5, with D unclear. Sequencing was performed on PBMCs. CDR3 sequence (DNA): TGTGCCAGCAGCCCCGGACTGTATAGCAATCAGCCCCAGCATTTT. It is translated as CASSPGLYSNQPQHF.